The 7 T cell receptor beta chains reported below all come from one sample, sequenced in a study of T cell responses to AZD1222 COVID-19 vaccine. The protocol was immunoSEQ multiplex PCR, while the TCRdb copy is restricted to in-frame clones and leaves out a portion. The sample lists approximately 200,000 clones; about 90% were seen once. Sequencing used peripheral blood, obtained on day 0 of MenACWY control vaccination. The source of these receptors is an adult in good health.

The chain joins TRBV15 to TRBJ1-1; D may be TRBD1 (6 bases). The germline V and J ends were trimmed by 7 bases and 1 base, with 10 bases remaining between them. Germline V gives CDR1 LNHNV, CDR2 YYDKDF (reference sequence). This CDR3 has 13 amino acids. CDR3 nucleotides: TGTGCCACCAACCGGGGACAGAACACTGAAGCTTTCTTT. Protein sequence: CATNRGQNTEAFF.

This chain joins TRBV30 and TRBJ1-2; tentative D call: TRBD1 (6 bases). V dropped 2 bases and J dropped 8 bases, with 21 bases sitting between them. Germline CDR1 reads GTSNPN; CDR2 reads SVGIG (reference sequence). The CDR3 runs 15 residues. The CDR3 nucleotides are TGTGCCTGGAGTCGCCGCCGACAGGCCGGTGGCGGCTACACCTTC. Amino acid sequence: CAWSRRRQAGGGYTF. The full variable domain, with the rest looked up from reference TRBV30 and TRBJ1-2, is SQTIHQWPATLVQPVGSPLSLECTVEGTSNPNLYWYRQAAGRGLQLLFYSVGIGQISSEVPQNLSASRPQDRQFILSSKKLLLSDSGFYLCAWSRRRQAGGGYTFGSGTRLTVV.

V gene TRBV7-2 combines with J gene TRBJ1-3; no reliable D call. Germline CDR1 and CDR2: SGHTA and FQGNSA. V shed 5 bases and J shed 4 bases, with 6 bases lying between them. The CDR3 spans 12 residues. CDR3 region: CASSKQGNTIYF. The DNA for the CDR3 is TGTGCCAGCAGCAAACAGGGAAACACCATATATTTT.

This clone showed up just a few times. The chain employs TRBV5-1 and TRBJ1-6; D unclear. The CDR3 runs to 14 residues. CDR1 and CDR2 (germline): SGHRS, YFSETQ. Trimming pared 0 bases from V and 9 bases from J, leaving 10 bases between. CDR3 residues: CASSLGGLSSPLHF. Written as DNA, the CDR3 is TGCGCCAGCAGCTTGGGAGGGTTGAGTTCACCCCTCCACTTT. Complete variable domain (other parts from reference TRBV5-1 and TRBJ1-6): KAGVTQTPRYLIKTRGQQVTLSCSPISGHRSVSWYQQTPGQGLQFLFEYFSETQRNKGNFPGRFSGRQFSNSRSEMNVSTLELGDSALYLCASSLGGLSSPLHFGNGTRLTVT.

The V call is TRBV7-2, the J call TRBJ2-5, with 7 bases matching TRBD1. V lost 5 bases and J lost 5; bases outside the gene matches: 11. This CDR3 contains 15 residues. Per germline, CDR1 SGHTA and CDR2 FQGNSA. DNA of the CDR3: TGTGCCAGCAGCCACCTAAGACAGGGCGGGGAGACCCAGTACTTC. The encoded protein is CASSHLRQGGETQYF.

The DNA of the CDR3 is TGTGCCAGCTCACCTCTGACAGGGGAGGTGACTGAAGCTTTCTTT. Translated: CASSPLTGEVTEAFF. The chain uses TRBV18 and TRBJ1-1; the match to TRBD1 covers 8 bases. V lost 3 bases and J lost 5; bases outside the gene matches: 8. Germline V gives CDR1 KGHSH, CDR2 LQKENI. CDR3 length equals 15 residues.

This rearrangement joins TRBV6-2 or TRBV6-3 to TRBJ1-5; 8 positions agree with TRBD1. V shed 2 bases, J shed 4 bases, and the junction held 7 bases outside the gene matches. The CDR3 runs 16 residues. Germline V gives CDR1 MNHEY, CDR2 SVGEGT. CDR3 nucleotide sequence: TGTGCCAGCAGTTACCGACAGGGGACGCTTAATCAGCCCCAGCATTTT. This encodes CASSYRQGTLNQPQHF.